The 18 T cell receptor beta chains below come from one sample, sequenced in a study of neoadjuvant anti-PD-1 for oral cavity cancer. Indicated time point: after neoadjuvant nivolumab, at surgical resection. Only in-frame clones appear in the TCRdb table, and some are missing; sequencing was by immunoSEQ multiplex PCR. The sample yields some 10,000 clones, 61% seen once. The sample was PBMCs, taken after nivolumab (anti-PD-1) treatment. The receptor set was obtained from a person aged 35-79 years with oral cavity squamous cell carcinoma.

This clone was counted between two and nine times. The chain couples TRBV7-9 to TRBJ2-2; 10 nucleotides match TRBD1. V trimming: 5 bases; J trimming: 4 bases; junction bases outside the gene matches: 4. There are 15 residues in the CDR3. The V gene's germline CDR1 is SEHNR and CDR2 FQNEAQ (reference sequence). The CDR3 region has the DNA TGTGCCAGCAGCCGGGACAGGGGTAGCACCGGGGAGCTGTTTTTT. It specifies CASSRDRGSTGELFF.

The chain recombines TRBV19 with TRBJ2-3; D gene unclear. Germline values: CDR1 LNHDA, CDR2 SQIVND (reference sequence). Trimming took off 2 bases at V and 2 bases at J, with 5 bases between the two ends. CDR3 size: 13 residues. This chain's CDR3 is CASSIQPTDTQYF. The CDR3 nucleotides read TGTGCCAGTAGTATACAGCCCACAGATACGCAGTATTTT.

This clone was found a few times. The chain has TRBV6-6 and TRBJ1-2; D not certain. V shed 10 bases and J shed 3 bases, with 12 bases lying between them. The CDR3 is 12 amino acids. Germline loops: CDR1 MNHNY, CDR2 SVGAGI (reference sequence). The CDR3 loop reads CAISGQDYGYTF. In DNA form, the CDR3 reads TGTGCCATCTCCGGCCAGGACTATGGCTACACCTTC.

The V gene is TRBV25-1, the J gene TRBJ1-2; D remains unclear. In germline, CDR1 is MGHDK, CDR2 SYGVNS. The CDR3 length is 16 residues. Trimming took off 6 bases at V and 0 bases at J, with 17 bases between the two ends. CDR3 residues: CASSGVAGPSNYGYTF. CDR3 coding DNA: TGTGCCAGCAGCGGGGTCGCTGGGCCTTCTAACTATGGCTACACCTTC.

The CDR3 DNA sequence: TGCGCCAGCAGCCAAGAGGGGATTTACAATGAGCAGTTCTTC. The encoded protein is CASSQEGIYNEQFF. This rearrangement joins TRBV4-1 to TRBJ2-1; D ambiguous. Germline CDR1 and CDR2: MGHRA and YSYEKL. Trimming took 0 bases from V and 4 from J, leaving 7 bases between them. The CDR3 loop spans 14 amino acids.

The chain recombines TRBV7-8 with TRBJ1-2, with 10 bases aligning to TRBD1. Germline CDR1 reads SGHVS; CDR2 reads FQNEAQ. There are 16 residues in the CDR3. Trimming at V came to 4 bases and at J to 10 bases, leaving 15 bases not matched to a gene. In DNA, the CDR3 is TGTGCCAGCAGCTCCAGAAGACAGGGGGCAGGTGACGTCTACACCTTC. It specifies CASSSRRQGAGDVYTF.

J is TRBJ2-2 and V is TRBV5-1, with D possibly called TRBD1 or TRBD2 (7 bases each). CDR3 size: 20 residues. Deletions cut 4 bases from V and 0 bases from J, with 25 bases between. Germline V lookup: CDR1 SGHRS, CDR2 YFSETQ. CDR3 loop: CASSPRQGAAAGANTGELFF. DNA of the CDR3: TGCGCCAGCAGCCCGCGACAGGGAGCCGCGGCGGGGGCGAACACCGGGGAGCTGTTTTTT.

V usage is TRBV11-3 and J usage is TRBJ1-3, with 10 bases fitting TRBD1. Germline V gene data show CDR1 as SGHNT and CDR2 as YENEEA. This CDR3 has 15 residues. V shed 5 bases and J 4 bases; nucleotides not matched to a gene: 5. The DNA for the CDR3 is TGTGCCAGCAGCCCGGGACAGGGGCCGGGAAACACCATATATTTT. Translation gives CASSPGQGPGNTIYF.

This chain joins TRBV6-5 and TRBJ2-7, with D tentatively TRBD2 (5 bases). The CDR3 is 13 amino acids. Trimming took off 6 bases at V and 1 base at J, with 10 bases between the two ends. Germline V gene lookup returns CDR1 MNHEY and CDR2 SVGAGI. CDR3 protein: CASRLRESYEQYF. Here the CDR3 DNA reads TGTGCCAGCAGGCTAAGGGAGTCCTACGAGCAGTACTTC.

The chain uses TRBV5-1 and TRBJ2-2; D not certain. Germline CDR1 is SGHRS and CDR2 is YFSETQ. This CDR3 has 14 amino acids. The V and J ends lost 4 bases and 6 bases respectively, with 13 bases between them. As DNA, the CDR3 is TGCGCCAGCAGCCCCCTTGAGAAGGCCGGGGAGCTGTTTTTT. Amino acids: CASSPLEKAGELFF.

The V call is TRBV2, the J call TRBJ1-4; D call uncertain. Between the trimmed V and J ends, which lost 0 bases and 0 bases, there was a span of 11 bases. The CDR3 has 17 residues. CDR1 is SNHLY, CDR2 FYNNEI, per germline. CDR3 sequence (DNA): TGTGCCAGCAGTGAAGCGCTTCAAGCCGCAACTAATGAAAAACTGTTTTTT. As protein: CASSEALQAATNEKLFF.

This chain joins TRBV7-9 and TRBJ2-7, with TRBD1 identical over 8 bases. Germline V CDR1 and CDR2: SEHNR, FQNEAQ (reference sequence). V trimming: 0 bases; J trimming: 2 bases; junction bases outside the gene matches: 6. There are 16 residues in the CDR3. CDR3 bases: TGTGCCAGCAGCTTAGCCACAGGGGGGATTACCTACGAGCAGTACTTC. It is translated as CASSLATGGITYEQYF.

This clone was counted only a few times. The chain joins TRBV19 to TRBJ1-5; TRBD1 is a possible D gene (5 bases). V lost 3 bases and J lost 6, with 12 bases in between. The CDR3 has 14 residues. Germline V gives CDR1 LNHDA, CDR2 SQIVND (reference sequence). This CDR3 reads CASSIRDGGQPQHF. CDR3 sequence (DNA): TGTGCCAGTAGTATCCGGGACGGGGGTCAGCCCCAGCATTTT.

This rearrangement joins TRBV15 to TRBJ2-1; D ambiguous. V was shortened by 1 base and J by 4 bases, with 5 bases between the two germline ends. Looked up from germline, CDR1 is LNHNV and CDR2 is YYDKDF (reference sequence). CDR3 length: 13 residues. CDR3 coding DNA: TGTGCCACCAGCAGAGTTGCGTACAATGAGCAGTTCTTC. Translated, it gives CATSRVAYNEQFF. The whole variable domain, remainder taken from reference TRBV15 and TRBJ2-1, is DAMVIQNPRYQVTQFGKPVTLSCSQTLNHNVMYWYQQKSSQAPKLLFHYYDKDFNNEADTPDNFQSRRPNTSFCFLDIRSPGLGDTAMYLCATSRVAYNEQFFGPGTRLTVL.

This clone was observed a single time. V and J are TRBV2 and TRBJ1-5, with D unresolved. Germline V gene lookup returns CDR1 SNHLY and CDR2 FYNNEI. V was shortened by 1 base and J by 3 bases, with 10 bases between the two germline ends. This CDR3 contains 15 residues. CDR3 in DNA: TGTGCCAGCAGTGAAGGGGCACAGCCCAATCAGCCCCAGCATTTT. It is translated as CASSEGAQPNQPQHF. The full variable domain, in which reference TRBV2 and TRBJ1-5 provide the parts outside the CDR3, is EPEVTQTPSHQVTQMGQEVILRCVPISNHLYFYWYRQILGQKVEFLVSFYNNEISEKSEIFDDQFSVERPDGSNFTLKIRSTKLEDSAMYFCASSEGAQPNQPQHFGDGTRLSIL.

V and J are TRBV27 and TRBJ1-1, with TRBD1 as a possible D gene (6 bases). CDR3 size: 16 residues. Trimming took 6 bases from V and 2 from J, leaving 19 bases between them. Germline V lookup: CDR1 MNHEY, CDR2 SMNVEV (reference sequence). Here the CDR3 DNA reads TGTGCCAGCAGCCCGACATTCCGAGGGGGAAACACTGAAGCTTTCTTT. Translated, it gives CASSPTFRGGNTEAFF.

This chain connects TRBV9 to TRBJ2-2; weak D call: TRBD2 (6 bases). The CDR3 spans 16 residues. V was clipped by 3 bases and J by 3 bases, with 15 bases between them. Germline lookup yields CDR1 SGDLS and CDR2 YYNGEE. Written as DNA, the CDR3 is TGTGCCAGCAGCGCGGTTCAGGGACTCCACACCGGGGAGCTGTTTTTT. Translation gives CASSAVQGLHTGELFF.

The chain links TRBV14 to TRBJ2-3; TRBD1 aligns across 9 bases. J was trimmed by 1 base and V by 2 bases; bases with no gene match: 1. The CDR3 has 15 amino acids. Germline V gene data show CDR1 as SGHDN and CDR2 as FVKESK. CDR3: CASSQRTGGTDTQYF. DNA of the CDR3: TGTGCCAGCAGCCAACGGACAGGGGGCACAGATACGCAGTATTTT.